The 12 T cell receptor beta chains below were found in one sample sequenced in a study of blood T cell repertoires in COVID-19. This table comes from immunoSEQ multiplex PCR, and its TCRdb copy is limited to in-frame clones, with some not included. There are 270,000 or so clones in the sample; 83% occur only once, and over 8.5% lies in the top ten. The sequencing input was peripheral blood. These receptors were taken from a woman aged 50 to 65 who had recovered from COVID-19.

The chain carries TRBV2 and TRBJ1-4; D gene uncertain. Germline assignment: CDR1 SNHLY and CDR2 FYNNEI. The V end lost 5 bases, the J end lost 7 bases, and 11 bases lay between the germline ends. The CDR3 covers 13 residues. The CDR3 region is CASSSGRSEKLFF. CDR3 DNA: TGTGCCAGCAGTTCCGGGAGGAGTGAAAAACTGTTTTTT.

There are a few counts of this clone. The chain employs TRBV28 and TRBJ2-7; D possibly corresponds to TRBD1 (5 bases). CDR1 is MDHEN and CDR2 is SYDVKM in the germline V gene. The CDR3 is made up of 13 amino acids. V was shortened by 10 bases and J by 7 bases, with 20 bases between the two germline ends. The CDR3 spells CATLYGKGREQYF. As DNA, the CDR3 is TGTGCCACCCTTTATGGGAAGGGGCGTGAGCAGTACTTC. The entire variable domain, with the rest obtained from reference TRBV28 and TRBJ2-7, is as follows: DVKVTQSSRYLVKRTGEKVFLECVQDMDHENMFWYRQDPGLGLRLIYFSYDVKMKEKGDIPEGYSVSREKKERFSLILESASTNQTSMYLCATLYGKGREQYFGPGTRLTVT.

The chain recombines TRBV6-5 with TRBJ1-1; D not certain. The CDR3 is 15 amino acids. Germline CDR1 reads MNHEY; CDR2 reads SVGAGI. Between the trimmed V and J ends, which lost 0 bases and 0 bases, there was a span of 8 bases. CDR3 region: CASSYSGRMNTEAFF. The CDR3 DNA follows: TGTGCCAGCAGTTACTCGGGCAGAATGAACACTGAAGCTTTCTTT.

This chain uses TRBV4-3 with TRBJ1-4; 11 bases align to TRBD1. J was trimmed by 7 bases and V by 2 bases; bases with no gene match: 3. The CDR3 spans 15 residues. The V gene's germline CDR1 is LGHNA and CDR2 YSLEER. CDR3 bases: TGCGCCAGCAGCCAACCGGGACAGGGGGTTGAAAAACTGTTTTTT. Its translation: CASSQPGQGVEKLFF.

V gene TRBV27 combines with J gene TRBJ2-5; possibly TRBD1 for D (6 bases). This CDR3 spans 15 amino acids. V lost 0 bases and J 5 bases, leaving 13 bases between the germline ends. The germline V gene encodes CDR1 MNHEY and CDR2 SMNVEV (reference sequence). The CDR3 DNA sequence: TGTGCCAGCAGTTTATCACGCCAGGGACACGAGACCCAGTACTTC. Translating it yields CASSLSRQGHETQYF.

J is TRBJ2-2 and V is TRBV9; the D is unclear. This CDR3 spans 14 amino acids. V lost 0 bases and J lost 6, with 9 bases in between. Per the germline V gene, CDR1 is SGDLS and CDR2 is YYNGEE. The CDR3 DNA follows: TGTGCCAGCAGCGTAGCTAAGAGGTCCGGGGAGCTGTTTTTT. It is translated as CASSVAKRSGELFF. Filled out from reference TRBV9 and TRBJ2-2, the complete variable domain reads DSGVTQTPKHLITATGQRVTLRCSPRSGDLSVYWYQQSLDQGLQFLIQYYNGEERAKGNILERFSAQQFPDLHSELNLSSLELGDSALYFCASSVAKRSGELFFGEGSRLTVL.

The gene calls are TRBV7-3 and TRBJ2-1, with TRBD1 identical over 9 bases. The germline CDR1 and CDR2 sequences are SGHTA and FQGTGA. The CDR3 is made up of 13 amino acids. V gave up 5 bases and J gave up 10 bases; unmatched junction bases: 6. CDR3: CASSQTGGGEQFF. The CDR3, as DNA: TGTGCCAGCAGCCAAACAGGGGGCGGGGAGCAGTTCTTC.

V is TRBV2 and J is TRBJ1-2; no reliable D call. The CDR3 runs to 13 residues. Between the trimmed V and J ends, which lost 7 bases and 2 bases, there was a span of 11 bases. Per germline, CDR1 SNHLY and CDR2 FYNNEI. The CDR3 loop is CASTNVANYGYTF. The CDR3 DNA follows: TGTGCCAGCACAAATGTTGCGAACTATGGCTACACCTTC.

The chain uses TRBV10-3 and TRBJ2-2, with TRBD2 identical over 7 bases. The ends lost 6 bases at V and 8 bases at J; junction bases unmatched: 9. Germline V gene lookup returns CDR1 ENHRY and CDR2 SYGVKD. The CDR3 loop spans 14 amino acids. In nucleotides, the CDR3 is TGTGCCATCAGCCTAGCGGTCCTAAGTGGGGAGCTGTTTTTT. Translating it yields CAISLAVLSGELFF.

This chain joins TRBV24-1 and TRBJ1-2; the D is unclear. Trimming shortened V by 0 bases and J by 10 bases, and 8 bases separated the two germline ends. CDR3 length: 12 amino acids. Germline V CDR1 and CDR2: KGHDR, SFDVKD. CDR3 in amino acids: CATSDLGRYYTF. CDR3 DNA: TGTGCCACCAGTGATTTGGGCAGATACTACACCTTC.

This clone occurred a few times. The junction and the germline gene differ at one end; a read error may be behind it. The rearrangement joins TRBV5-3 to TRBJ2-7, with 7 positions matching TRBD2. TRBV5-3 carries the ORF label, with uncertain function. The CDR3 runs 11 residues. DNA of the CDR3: TGCGGAAACGGGGGGACCTACGAGCAGTACTTC. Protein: CGNGGTYEQYF.

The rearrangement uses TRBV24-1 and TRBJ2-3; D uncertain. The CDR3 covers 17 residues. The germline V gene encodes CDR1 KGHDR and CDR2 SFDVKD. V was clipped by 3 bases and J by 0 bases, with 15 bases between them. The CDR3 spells CATSDPRGSSSTDTQYF. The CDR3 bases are TGTGCCACCAGTGATCCCCGCGGTTCGTCTAGCACAGATACGCAGTATTTT.